These 27 T cell receptor beta chains came from one sample sequenced in a study of radiotherapy plus CTLA-4 blockade in lung cancer. The method was immunoSEQ multiplex PCR; TCRdb's version includes in-frame clones alone and lacks a portion of them. Of tens of thousands of clones listed, 75% to 85% were seen once; the top ten hold 20% to 30%. The specimen comprised peripheral blood, sampled from a patient treated with radiotherapy plus ipilimumab. The origin of the receptors is a human donor with non-small cell lung cancer that progressed on radiotherapy plus ipilimumab.

J is TRBJ2-7 and V is TRBV7-2; tentatively, D is TRBD2 (6 bases). V was pared by 5 bases and J by 2 bases, with 16 bases between. Germline CDR1 reads SGHTA; CDR2 reads FQGNSA. The CDR3 contains 15 residues. The CDR3 DNA is TGTGCCAGCAGCCCCGGGGGAGTGGGTACCTACGAGCAGTACTTC. Its translation: CASSPGGVGTYEQYF.

The chain combines TRBV5-6 with TRBJ2-7; TRBD1 matches 7 bases. In germline, CDR1 is SGHDT, CDR2 YYEEEE. This CDR3 contains 14 residues. Trimming took 3 bases from V and 1 from J; bases not matched to a gene: 4. CDR3 bases: TGTGCCAGCAGCTCCCCGGGACAGTCCTACGAGCAGTACTTC. Translation gives CASSSPGQSYEQYF.

The chain is built from TRBV27 and TRBJ1-5, with D unclear. Germline assignment: CDR1 MNHEY and CDR2 SMNVEV (reference sequence). CDR3 length: 15 amino acids. V was cut by 6 bases and J by 1 base, with 13 bases left in between. As DNA, the CDR3 is TGTGCCAGCAGGGCGGGAATGTTGAGCAATCAGCCCCAGCATTTT. Translation gives CASRAGMLSNQPQHF.

The chain combines TRBV12-5 with TRBJ2-2; a weak D match, TRBD1 (5 bases). V was trimmed by 3 bases and J by 4 bases, leaving 12 bases between them. The CDR3 totals 15 residues. Germline-derived CDR1 and CDR2 are LGHNT and FRNRAP. DNA for the CDR3: TGTGCTAGTGGTTTCCCCCGACAGTTCACCGGGGAGCTGTTTTTT. Translated, it gives CASGFPRQFTGELFF. Based on the CDR3 plus reference TRBV12-5 and TRBJ2-2, the full variable domain is DARVTQTPRHKVTEMGQEVTMRCQPILGHNTVFWYRQTMMQGLELLAYFRNRAPLDDSGMPKDRFSAEMPDATLATLKIQPSEPRDSAVYFCASGFPRQFTGELFFGEGSRLTVL.

The chain employs TRBV6-1 and TRBJ2-5; 7 bases are shared with TRBD2. From germline, CDR1 is MNHNS and CDR2 SASEGT. CDR3 size: 13 residues. V dropped 7 bases and J dropped 2; count of bases not matched to a gene: 4. CDR3 residues: CASTSGLQETQYF. For the CDR3, the DNA is TGTGCCAGCACTAGCGGACTACAAGAGACCCAGTACTTC.

J is TRBJ1-1 and V is TRBV6-5; a possible D gene is TRBD1 (6 bases). The CDR3 length is 14 residues. V was pared by 5 bases and J by 1 base, with 11 bases between. CDR1 MNHEY and CDR2 SVGAGI come from the germline V gene. The CDR3 is CASSAKTGNTEAFF. Written as DNA, the CDR3 is TGTGCCAGCAGTGCCAAGACAGGGAACACTGAAGCTTTCTTT.

CDR3 sequence reads: CATRRDSGGFYNEQFF. The CDR3 nucleotides are TGCGCCACCCGGAGGGATAGCGGGGGGTTCTACAATGAGCAGTTCTTC. This chain connects TRBV4-1 to TRBJ2-1, with TRBD2 matching over 10 bases. With 10 bases clipped from V and 3 bases from J, the junction kept 12 bases outside the gene matches. The CDR3 runs 16 residues. CDR1 and CDR2 (germline): MGHRA, YSYEKL.

The gene calls are TRBV27 and TRBJ1-4; D is undetermined. The CDR3 loop spans 12 amino acids. The V gene lost 3 bases and the J gene lost 11 bases, with 10 bases spanning the gap. Looked up from germline, CDR1 is MNHEY and CDR2 is SMNVEV (reference sequence). CDR3 DNA: TGTGCCAGCAGTTTGAGCGGCGGGAAACTGTTTTTT. Translating gives CASSLSGGKLFF.

J is TRBJ1-2 and V is TRBV6-6; a possible D gene is TRBD1 (6 bases). The CDR3 is made up of 15 amino acids. From germline, CDR1 is MNHNY and CDR2 SVGAGI (reference sequence). Trimming stripped 4 bases from V and 6 bases from J, with 18 bases between. The CDR3, as DNA: TGTGCCAGCAGTTCTCAAAAGGCAGGGGCGCATGGCTACACCTTC. It translates to CASSSQKAGAHGYTF.

The V gene is TRBV2, the J gene TRBJ1-2, with 8 nucleotides matching TRBD1. After removal of 3 bases from V and 3 bases from J, the junction contained 3 bases not matched to a gene. Germline CDR1 SNHLY, CDR2 FYNNEI. This CDR3 region has 14 residues. CDR3 coding DNA: TGTGCCAGCAGTGAGGACAGGGCGGACTATGGCTACACCTTC. Its protein product is CASSEDRADYGYTF.

This clone was counted at least ten times. This chain connects TRBV6-4 to TRBJ2-1; TRBD2 matches 9 bases. Germline trimming cut 4 bases from V and 2 bases from J; bases unmatched to any gene: 6. This CDR3 spans 16 amino acids. CDR1 MRHNA and CDR2 SNTAGT come from the germline V gene. CDR3 amino acids: CASSGGGGAPYNEQFF. The CDR3 coding sequence is TGTGCCAGCAGTGGAGGCGGGGGGGCCCCCTACAATGAGCAGTTCTTC.

This chain connects TRBV27 to TRBJ2-1; 13 bases are shared with TRBD2. The germline V gene encodes CDR1 MNHEY and CDR2 SMNVEV (reference sequence). The CDR3 extends over 15 amino acids. The ends lost 5 bases at V and 8 bases at J; junction bases unmatched: 6. The CDR3 reads CASSQRLAGGYEQFF. The CDR3, as DNA: TGTGCCAGCAGTCAAAGACTAGCGGGGGGTTATGAGCAGTTCTTC.

The chain employs TRBV6-4 and TRBJ1-3, with 8 bases fitting TRBD1. The trim removed 4 bases at V and 0 bases at J, leaving 5 bases unmatched. The CDR3 contains 16 residues. Germline CDR1 and CDR2: MRHNA and SNTAGT. The CDR3 spells CASSAGTGLSGNTIYF. CDR3 coding DNA: TGTGCCAGCAGTGCGGGGACAGGTCTCTCTGGAAACACCATATATTTT.

V usage is TRBV19 and J usage is TRBJ2-5; D ambiguous. The CDR3 covers 13 residues. Deletions cut 5 bases from V and 0 bases from J, with 7 bases between. Germline lookup yields CDR1 LNHDA and CDR2 SQIVND (reference sequence). CDR3 residues: CASSRQDQETQYF. CDR3 coding DNA: TGTGCCAGTAGTCGGCAGGACCAAGAGACCCAGTACTTC.

The V call is TRBV20-1, the J call TRBJ2-7, with D unresolved. Germline CDR1 reads DFQATT; CDR2 reads SNEGSKA (reference sequence). The V gene lost 5 bases and the J gene lost 0 bases, with 5 bases spanning the gap. This CDR3 spans 11 amino acids. In DNA, the CDR3 is TGCAGTGCTGAGAACTCCTACGAGCAGTACTTC. Amino acid sequence: CSAENSYEQYF.

This chain joins TRBV18 and TRBJ2-1; 13 nucleotides agree with TRBD2. CDR3 size: 15 residues. Germline loops: CDR1 KGHSH, CDR2 LQKENI. Trimming took 5 bases from V and 6 from J; bases not matched to a gene: 4. The CDR3 DNA reads as TGTGCCAGCTCAACCGGGACTAGCGGGATCAATGAGCAGTTCTTC. As protein: CASSTGTSGINEQFF.

The chain has TRBV4-3 and TRBJ1-6; no definite D call. Germline V lookup: CDR1 LGHNA, CDR2 YSLEER. V lost 0 bases to trimming and J lost 7 bases, with 4 bases between them. There are 13 residues in the CDR3. CDR3 nucleotide sequence: TGCGCCAGCAGCCAAGAACGGAATTCACCCCTCCACTTT. Protein: CASSQERNSPLHF.

The chain has TRBV5-1 and TRBJ1-4; tentative D call: TRBD1 (5 bases). Deletions cut 0 bases from V and 11 bases from J, with 14 bases between. The CDR3 contains 14 residues. Germline loops: CDR1 SGHRS, CDR2 YFSETQ. The CDR3 coding sequence is TGCGCCAGCAGCTTGGAGGCTACAGGAGGGAAACTGTTTTTT. Its translation: CASSLEATGGKLFF.

The chain uses TRBV7-8 and TRBJ1-2, with D tentatively TRBD1 (5 bases). Germline lookup yields CDR1 SGHVS and CDR2 FQNEAQ. The CDR3 length is 14 residues. Trimming removed 0 bases from V and 4 bases from J, with 9 bases in between. DNA of the CDR3: TGTGCCAGCAGCTTAGCCGGGGGTCCCTATGGCTACACCTTC. Protein: CASSLAGGPYGYTF.

V usage is TRBV27 and J usage is TRBJ2-7; D may be TRBD1 (5 bases). CDR3 size: 13 residues. Germline-derived CDR1 and CDR2 are MNHEY and SMNVEV (reference sequence). V was cut by 2 bases and J by 8 bases, with 13 bases left in between. Written as DNA, the CDR3 is TGTGCCAGCAGTTTAAGGGGCCAGGGCCAGCAGTACTTC. Amino acid sequence: CASSLRGQGQQYF.

This chain links TRBV28 with TRBJ1-5, with 9 bases aligning to TRBD1. The CDR3 consists of 14 residues. Trimming at V came to 4 bases and at J to 6 bases, leaving 4 bases not matched to a gene. Germline-derived CDR1 and CDR2 are MDHEN and SYDVKM. DNA of the CDR3: TGTGCCAGCAGTTCCGGGGACAGGGCTCAGCCCCAGCATTTT. Residues: CASSSGDRAQPQHF.

This chain uses TRBV9 with TRBJ2-1; TRBD2 agrees at 8 bases. The CDR3 contains 17 residues. V was clipped by 0 bases and J by 7 bases; unmatched bases: 12. Germline V gene data show CDR1 as SGDLS and CDR2 as YYNGEE. The CDR3 nucleotides are TGTGCCAGCAGCGTAGGGGGTTTTGCGGGGGGAAGGAATGAGCAGTTCTTC. Protein product: CASSVGGFAGGRNEQFF.

V is TRBV5-4 and J is TRBJ2-1; tentative D call: TRBD2 (7 bases). V gave up 2 bases and J gave up 1 base, with 16 bases separating them. The V gene's germline CDR1 is SGHNT and CDR2 YYREEE (reference sequence). The CDR3 has 17 amino acids. In DNA form, the CDR3 reads TGTGCCAGCAGCTTAACGGCGGGGGCGGGTTCCTACAATGAGCAGTTCTTC. This sequence encodes CASSLTAGAGSYNEQFF.

This sequence joins TRBV4-3 and TRBJ2-3; 9 bases line up with TRBD1. CDR1 is LGHNA and CDR2 is YSLEER in the germline V gene. The CDR3 spans 13 residues. J lost 4 bases, V lost 10 bases, and 6 bases had no gene match. The CDR3 sequence: CATGTGSPDTQYF. In DNA form, the CDR3 reads TGCGCCACCGGGACAGGGAGTCCAGATACGCAGTATTTT.

V and J are TRBV4-1 and TRBJ1-2, with TRBD1 matching 9 bases. Germline loops: CDR1 MGHRA, CDR2 YSYEKL. The ends lost 6 bases at V and 8 bases at J; junction bases unmatched: 10. This CDR3 has 14 residues. CDR3 nucleotide sequence: TGCGCCAGCAGACCAACCGGGACAGGGAGAGGCTACACCTTC. It codes for CASRPTGTGRGYTF.

This chain uses TRBV18 with TRBJ2-1; 9 nucleotides match TRBD1. From germline, CDR1 is KGHSH and CDR2 LQKENI. V gave up 6 bases and J gave up 2 bases; unmatched junction bases: 5. This CDR3 has 15 amino acids. For the CDR3, the DNA is TGTGCCAGCTCCCCGACAGGGGGTCCCTACAATGAGCAGTTCTTC. Amino acids: CASSPTGGPYNEQFF. Drawing the rest from reference TRBV18 and TRBJ2-1, the complete variable domain is NAGVMQNPRHLVRRRGQEARLRCSPMKGHSHVYWYRQLPEEGLKFMVYLQKENIIDESGMPKERFSAEFPKEGPSILRIQQVVRGDSAAYFCASSPTGGPYNEQFFGPGTRLTVL.

This chain uses TRBV18 with TRBJ2-3; TRBD2 matches at 7 bases. The germline V gene encodes CDR1 KGHSH and CDR2 LQKENI. J gave up 0 bases and V 3 bases, and 6 bases lay outside the gene matches. This CDR3 has 16 amino acids. The CDR3 DNA reads as TGTGCCAGCTCACCGACCGGGGGAGGGAGCACAGATACGCAGTATTTT. Translated: CASSPTGGGSTDTQYF.